A single sample gave rise to the 27 T cell receptor beta chains below, sequenced in a study of blood T cell repertoires in COVID-19. The repertoire was sequenced with immunoSEQ multiplex PCR; TCRdb's copy has only in-frame clones and lacks some. The table has a few hundred thousand clones, about nine tenths seen once. The source material was peripheral blood. The receptors come from a woman in her twenties or thirties who had recovered from COVID-19.

This rearrangement joins TRBV7-8 to TRBJ2-2; possible D gene TRBD2, 6 bases. Germline CDR1 SGHVS, CDR2 FQNEAQ. The CDR3 has 16 residues. V was trimmed by 5 bases and J by 0 bases, leaving 13 bases between them. The CDR3, as DNA: TGTGCCAGCAGCCCCCAAGGAGGGGCGAACACCGGGGAGCTGTTTTTT. Its translation is CASSPQGGANTGELFF.

The count of this clone is one. The chain is built from TRBV5-4 and TRBJ2-3; 7 nucleotides agree with TRBD2. J lost 2 bases, V lost 4 bases, and 16 bases had no gene match. The CDR3 covers 18 residues. Germline lookup yields CDR1 SGHNT and CDR2 YYREEE (reference sequence). The CDR3 DNA is TGTGCCAGCAGCCCACAAAGGTCGGGGGGAATAGTCACAGATACGCAGTATTTT. Encoded protein: CASSPQRSGGIVTDTQYF.

The chain carries TRBV4-1 and TRBJ1-2; 8 bases map to TRBD1. CDR3 size: 14 residues. V trimming: 1 base; J trimming: 6 bases; junction bases outside the gene matches: 4. The germline V gene encodes CDR1 MGHRA and CDR2 YSYEKL. The CDR3 coding sequence is TGCGCCAGCAGCCAAGCCGACAGGGGCCATGGCTACACCTTC. As protein: CASSQADRGHGYTF.

The chain has TRBV9 and TRBJ2-1, with TRBD2 identical over 11 bases. Germline loops: CDR1 SGDLS, CDR2 YYNGEE. Trimming cost V 3 bases and J 11 bases; bases outside gene matches: 10. CDR3 length equals 15 residues. CDR3 protein: CASSAQGLAGGQQFF. The CDR3 bases are TGTGCCAGCAGCGCTCAGGGCCTAGCGGGGGGACAGCAGTTCTTC.

This clone has more than one count but fewer than ten. The CDR3 is CAISEDRPTGELFF. The CDR3 coding sequence is TGTGCCATCAGTGAAGACAGGCCCACCGGGGAGCTGTTTTTT. The genes are TRBV10-3 and TRBJ2-2; possible D gene TRBD1, 6 bases. With 3 bases removed from V and 4 bases from J, the gap between germline ends came to 9 bases. CDR1 is ENHRY, CDR2 SYGVKD, per germline. This CDR3 contains 14 residues.

This clone was seen more than once but under ten times. This chain uses TRBV29-1 with TRBJ1-4; D uncertain. Trimming stripped 0 bases from V and 8 bases from J, with 13 bases between. This CDR3 is built from 14 residues. Germline V CDR1 and CDR2: SQVTM, ANQGSEA. CDR3 residues: CSVEDPPPEEKLFF. Here the CDR3 DNA reads TGCAGCGTTGAAGATCCCCCACCCGAGGAAAAACTGTTTTTT.

The CDR3 loop reads CASSQTSGGSYEQYF. The CDR3 DNA reads as TGTGCCAGCAGCCAGACTAGCGGGGGATCCTACGAGCAGTACTTC. The V and J genes are TRBV5-5 and TRBJ2-7, with TRBD2 matching 12 bases. The CDR3 totals 15 residues. V lost 4 bases to trimming and J lost 1 base; unmatched junction nucleotides: 3. Germline CDR1 reads SGHKS; CDR2 reads YYEKEE (reference sequence).

The V and J genes are TRBV7-6 and TRBJ2-7; 13 bases line up with TRBD2. Per germline, CDR1 SGHVS and CDR2 FNYEAQ. The junction had 6 bases not matched to a gene; V was cut back by 5 bases and J by 5 bases. CDR3 length: 15 amino acids. The DNA for the CDR3 is TGTGCCAGCAGCGCACTAGCGGGGGGGCCCAACGAGCAGTACTTC. Its protein is CASSALAGGPNEQYF.

This chain links TRBV2 with TRBJ2-2, with D perhaps matching TRBD2 (5 bases). Germline assignment: CDR1 SNHLY and CDR2 FYNNEI. CDR3 size: 17 residues. V was trimmed by 3 bases and J by 5 bases, leaving 19 bases between them. CDR3 bases: TGTGCCAGCAGTGACCGGGGTACTTACCAAGATACCGGGGAGCTGTTTTTT. This codes for CASSDRGTYQDTGELFF.

The J gene is TRBJ1-5, the V gene TRBV3-1 (or the pseudogene TRBV3-2); a possible D gene is TRBD1 (6 bases). The germline V and J ends were trimmed by 3 bases and 5 bases, with 20 bases remaining between them. CDR1 and CDR2 from the germline V gene are LGHDT and YNNKEL (reference sequence). CDR3 length: 17 residues. As DNA, the CDR3 is TGTGCCAGCAGCCAGGTTCGAAGAGGGGGTTATCATCAGCCCCAGCATTTT. It codes for CASSQVRRGGYHQPQHF.

The V call is TRBV11-3, the J call TRBJ2-3; possible D gene TRBD1, 5 bases. Germline-derived CDR1 and CDR2 are SGHNT and YENEEA. The CDR3 extends over 18 amino acids. V lost 1 base and J 4 bases, leaving 21 bases between the germline ends. In DNA form, the CDR3 reads TGTGCCAGCAGCTTAGTGGGGCCAGTAAGGAAGGGTGCAGATACGCAGTATTTT. This encodes CASSLVGPVRKGADTQYF.

The chain employs TRBV7-2 and TRBJ1-2; D is ambiguous. Trimming pared 5 bases from V and 0 bases from J, leaving 13 bases between. This CDR3 region has 15 residues. Germline loops: CDR1 SGHTA, CDR2 FQGNSA. The CDR3 loop is CASSRLILPNYGYTF. The DNA for the CDR3 is TGTGCCAGCAGCCGTTTGATTCTACCTAACTATGGCTACACCTTC.

The chain carries TRBV5-5 and TRBJ2-1; 7 nucleotides line up with TRBD2. Germline values: CDR1 SGHKS, CDR2 YYEKEE (reference sequence). The CDR3 has 15 residues. The J segment lost 10 bases and the V segment lost 4 bases, leaving 14 bases of the junction unmatched. DNA of the CDR3: TGTGCCAGCAGCCTAGATCATACTAGCGTCGGGGAGCAGTTCTTC. This encodes CASSLDHTSVGEQFF.

The chain has TRBV5-1 and TRBJ2-3; 8 nucleotides match TRBD1. Germline CDR1 is SGHRS and CDR2 is YFSETQ. This CDR3 region has 14 residues. The trim removed 4 bases at V and 4 bases at J, leaving 5 bases unmatched. The DNA of the CDR3 is TGCGCCAGCAGCAAAGGACAGGGAGCAGATACGCAGTATTTT. Translating it yields CASSKGQGADTQYF.

The gene calls are TRBV7-3 and TRBJ2-7; TRBD2 matches 7 bases. CDR1 is SGHTA, CDR2 FQGTGA, per germline. V lost 4 bases to trimming and J lost 2 bases; unmatched junction nucleotides: 8. This CDR3 contains 15 residues. The CDR3 DNA sequence: TGTGCCAGCAGCTCAAGGCCTAGCGGAACCTACGAGCAGTACTTC. This sequence encodes CASSSRPSGTYEQYF.

V is TRBV27 and J is TRBJ1-1; D is undetermined. V gave up 0 bases and J gave up 0 bases, with 8 bases separating them. CDR1 is MNHEY, CDR2 SMNVEV, per germline (reference sequence). CDR3 length: 15 amino acids. CDR3 DNA: TGTGCCAGCAGTTTATCCCCGGTGATGAACACTGAAGCTTTCTTT. Translated, it gives CASSLSPVMNTEAFF.

This clone was observed a few times. This sequence joins TRBV27 and TRBJ2-5; 11 bases line up with TRBD2. CDR1 and CDR2 (germline): MNHEY, SMNVEV (reference sequence). The CDR3 has 14 amino acids. After removal of 6 bases from V and 7 bases from J, the junction contained 7 bases not matched to a gene. DNA of the CDR3: TGTGCCAGCAGGGGTAGCGGGGGGGCAGGGACCCAGTACTTC. Protein: CASRGSGGAGTQYF.

CDR3: CASSLGQQETQYF. The CDR3 coding sequence is TGTGCCAGCAGCTTAGGGCAGCAAGAGACCCAGTACTTC. The chain employs TRBV7-9 and TRBJ2-5; D is unclear. The CDR3 runs to 13 residues. CDR1 and CDR2 from the germline V gene are SEHNR and FQNEAQ (reference sequence). The germline V and J ends were trimmed by 1 base and 2 bases, with 5 bases remaining between them.

The V gene is TRBV14, the J gene TRBJ2-7; 8 nucleotides match TRBD1. The CDR3 extends over 14 amino acids. The germline V gene encodes CDR1 SGHDN and CDR2 FVKESK. V shed 1 base, J shed 4 bases, and the junction held 3 bases outside the gene matches. CDR3 protein: CASSQVQGGYEQYF. The CDR3 DNA sequence: TGTGCCAGCAGCCAAGTACAGGGGGGTTACGAGCAGTACTTC.

This clone appeared a single time. The V gene is TRBV2, the J gene TRBJ2-7; perhaps TRBD1 as D (6 bases). V lost 6 bases and J 7 bases, leaving 16 bases between the germline ends. The CDR3 totals 13 residues. Germline V lookup: CDR1 SNHLY, CDR2 FYNNEI. CDR3 amino acids: CASRMGQNGEQYF. In DNA form, the CDR3 reads TGTGCCAGCAGGATGGGACAAAATGGGGAGCAGTACTTC.

The chain carries TRBV30 and TRBJ2-4; D may be TRBD1 (5 bases). The CDR3 is 12 amino acids. Trimming cost V 0 bases and J 7 bases, with 7 bases left between them. Germline V lookup: CDR1 GTSNPN, CDR2 SVGIG (reference sequence). CDR3 in DNA: TGTGCCTGGAGTGTAAAGGGGAACATTCAGTACTTC. It yields the protein CAWSVKGNIQYF.

The gene calls are TRBV5-1 and TRBJ1-4, with a possible D match to TRBD1 (5 bases). Germline assignment: CDR1 SGHRS and CDR2 YFSETQ. The CDR3 loop spans 13 amino acids. The germline V and J ends were trimmed by 4 bases and 4 bases, with 8 bases remaining between them. The CDR3 nucleotides are TGCGCCAGCAGCAGGGGCCTTAATGAAAAACTGTTTTTT. Residues: CASSRGLNEKLFF.

As DNA, the CDR3 is TGTGCCAGCAGCTTACGGGGGGGCTCTATTCGCTACGAGCAGTACTTC. Translating it yields CASSLRGGSIRYEQYF. The gene calls are TRBV5-6 and TRBJ2-7, with 8 bases fitting TRBD2. V shed 2 bases and J 3 bases; nucleotides not matched to a gene: 10. CDR3 length equals 16 residues. Germline assignment: CDR1 SGHDT and CDR2 YYEEEE.

The V and J genes are TRBV15 and TRBJ1-5; TRBD1 agrees at 7 bases. CDR1 and CDR2 (germline): LNHNV, YYDKDF (reference sequence). This CDR3 has 16 amino acids. J was trimmed by 5 bases and V by 1 base; bases with no gene match: 8. The chain's CDR3 is CATSRVGAGGDQPQHF. CDR3 coding DNA: TGTGCCACCAGCAGAGTTGGGGCAGGGGGAGATCAGCCCCAGCATTTT.

V gene TRBV28 combines with J gene TRBJ1-4; 7 nucleotides agree with TRBD1. CDR3 length equals 15 residues. Germline assignment: CDR1 MDHEN and CDR2 SYDVKM. V lost 10 bases, J lost 5 bases, and 13 bases stayed unmatched. CDR3 in DNA: TGTGCCACCAACCGCCCGGGACAGTTGAATGAAAAACTGTTTTTT. This gives the protein CATNRPGQLNEKLFF.

The J gene is TRBJ1-4, the V gene TRBV27; D remains unclear. V dropped 6 bases and J dropped 5 bases, with 16 bases sitting between them. CDR3 length: 15 amino acids. Germline assignment: CDR1 MNHEY and CDR2 SMNVEV (reference sequence). CDR3 sequence: CASSRARGGNEKLFF. The CDR3 DNA sequence: TGTGCCAGCAGCCGCGCCCGGGGAGGAAATGAAAAACTGTTTTTT.

The chain carries TRBV28 and TRBJ2-7; possibly TRBD2 for D (6 bases). Germline V gene lookup returns CDR1 MDHEN and CDR2 SYDVKM. This CDR3 spans 12 amino acids. Trimming cost V 4 bases and J 2 bases, with 6 bases left between them. The CDR3 region has the DNA TGTGCCAGCAGTTCGGGGGCCTACGAGCAGTACTTC. Translated: CASSSGAYEQYF.